This T cell receptor beta chain was identified during a study of T-cell reconstitution after alpha-beta-depleted transplantation in children. Between the trimmed V and J ends, which lost 6 bases and 7 bases, there was a span of 19 bases. The CDR3 has 14 residues. The germline V gene has CDR1 DFQATT and CDR2 SNEGSKA (reference sequence). This clonotype was seen many times. The TCRbeta library incorporated unique molecular identifiers. TCRdb called the PCR reads again in MiXCR, with one record for every CDR3 protein. The data hold more than 90,000 distinct CDR3 sequences, with about 8% observed a single time.

The TCR was taken from a human donor who donated a stem cell graft to a child with congenital amegakaryocytic thrombocytopenia. The sequences come from PBMCs from the stem cell graft donor, collected from the stem cell graft. The V gene is TRBV20-1, the J gene TRBJ2-1; D might be TRBD2 (6 bases). The CDR3 reads CSAPEGSYPNEQFF. The CDR3 nucleotides read TGCAGTGCCCCGGAGGGTTCTTATCCGAATGAGCAGTTCTTC.